This T cell receptor beta chain was found in a study of shared clonotypes between healthy human individuals. Study findings and constraints: Richness estimates generally favored naive over memory subsets.

A word on this clone: Its antigen is unknown. This same CDR3 is encoded by further DNA sequences in the sample.

Clones were sequenced by immunoSEQ multiplex PCR, and TCRdb holds only the in-frame ones, with some missing. The data show some 2,500,000 clones, 85% to 95% seen once. This CDR3 spans 14 amino acids. The germline gives CDR1 MDHEN, CDR2 SYDVKM. The V segment lost 6 bases and the J segment 1 base; nucleotides outside the gene matches: 6. The chain joins TRBV28 to TRBJ2-7; 7 bases are shared with TRBD1. The sample was naive CD4+ T cells from PBMCs. As for subset: CD45RA+ positively selected. The sequence derives from a man aged 18 to 35 in good health. Some clones in this sample may be carry-over from other donors' samples. The CDR3 here is CASSLRQGSYEQYF. The CDR3 DNA reads as TGTGCCAGCAGCCTAAGACAGGGTTCCTACGAGCAGTACTTC.